This T cell receptor (beta chain) was recovered during a study of cytomegalovirus exposure and HLA in healthy donors. Primers: 60 Vbeta forward and 13 Jbeta reverse. Assay used: immunoSEQ multiplex PCR; TCRdb lists only in-frame clones, some missing. This sample has some 51,000 clones; 75% to 80% occur once, and the top ten carry approximately 2.3%. Findings and caveats of the study: Some TCR beta chains (around 160 of them) were listed as cytomegalovirus-associated. Among TCR sequences, most were rare, though some public TCRs appeared in many donors. The analysis excluded some indistinguishable V segments, including TRBV6-2 and TRBV6-3.

Losses at the gene ends were 2 bases for V and 3 bases for J; bases not matched to a gene: 3. CDR3 size: 14 residues. Germline CDR1 MGHDK, CDR2 SYGVNS. On this clone itself: Antigen unknown.

V is TRBV25-1 and J is TRBJ2-7; the match to TRBD2 covers 8 bases. Sequencing used PBMCs. The TCR originated in a female donor in good health and CMV-seronegative. For the CDR3, the DNA is TGTGCCAGCAGTGAACCAGCGGGGGTCTACGAGCAGTACTTC. Translating gives CASSEPAGVYEQYF.